This TCR beta chain was documented in a study of post-analysis software for immune sequencing data. Concerning this clonotype: What it binds is unknown.

The CDR3 spans 13 residues. Germline CDR1 and CDR2: SQVTM and ANQGSEA. V shed 5 bases and J 1 base; nucleotides not matched to a gene: 2. Study results and limitations: Multiple sclerosis was associated with a significant reduction in normalized Chao1 diversity relative to controls. Roughly 5 TRBV segments (TRBV5-6, TRBV5-1 and TRBV20-1 among them) occurred more frequently in patients than in controls. The F measure placed samples prepared in the same batch into strongly shared clusters.

Unique molecular identifiers tagged the TCR beta cDNA libraries. Input amounts of roughly 1 to 10 million T cells were used. These gave about 500,000 cDNA molecules, so each molecule approximated one T cell. In TCRdb, the PCR reads were re-called with MiXCR into one record per CDR3 protein. This table has approximately 730,000 distinct CDR3 sequences, 25% to 30% appearing once. This sequence joins TRBV29-1 and TRBJ2-3; TRBD2 matches 8 bases. The source is a girl aged 5 to 17 with multiple sclerosis. Sequencing was done on a sample of blood. DNA of the CDR3: TGCAGCGTTCCGGGGGGGGGCACAGATACGCAGTATTTT. The encoded protein is CSVPGGGTDTQYF.